A selection of T cell receptor beta chains follows, all from one sample in a study of blood T cell repertoires in COVID-19. Sequenced by immunoSEQ multiplex PCR; TCRdb stores in-frame clones only, minus some. This table holds some 270,000 clones, approximately 89% found once. The specimen was peripheral blood. Receptors originate from a woman in her sixties or seventies who had recovered from COVID-19. CDR3s include the opening cysteine and the closing phenylalanine or tryptophan. A D gene is named only where the DNA matches it firmly. A row's size may be missing; if present it is once, few, many or a size class.

>once|NA|TRBJ2-3|TRBV28
TGTGCCAGCAGTCCACGGGGGTCTAGCACAGATACGCAGTATTTT
CASSPRGSSTDTQYF
>few|NA|TRBJ1-2|TRBV7-2
TGTGCCAGCAGTGCACGACAGTCTGAAGATGGCTACACCTTC
CASSARQSEDGYTF
>NA|TRBD2|TRBJ2-3|TRBV7-3
TGTGCCAGCAGCCCCGGGACTAGCGGGCTAGATACGCAGTATTTT
CASSPGTSGLDTQYF
>NA|TRBD1|TRBJ2-1|TRBV9
TGTGCCAGCAGCGTAGGGGACAGGGCGTACAATGAGCAGTTCTTC
CASSVGDRAYNEQFF
>NA|NA|TRBJ2-1|TRBV29-1
TGCAGCGCGGGTCAACTCCTCAACAATGAGCAGTTCTTC
CSAGQLLNNEQFF
>NA|TRBD2|TRBJ2-3|TRBV27
TGTGCCAGCAACCAGCGGGGAACAGATACGCAGTATTTT
CASNQRGTDTQYF
>NA|NA|TRBJ1-1|TRBV5-1
TGCGCCAGCAGCTTGGAATTTCGGACAGTGAACACTGAAGCTTTCTTT
CASSLEFRTVNTEAFF
>NA|NA|TRBJ2-3|TRBV7-2
TGTGCCAGCAGCCCCTCTGCGGATACGCAGTATTTT
CASSPSADTQYF
>NA|NA|TRBJ1-2|TRBV18
TGTGCCAGCTCACCCTCTTGGGGAGGGAACTATGGCTACACCTTC
CASSPSWGGNYGYTF
>NA|TRBD1|TRBJ1-2|TRBV9
TGTGCCAGCAGCCCCAGGACAGGGGGGGGCTACACCTTC
CASSPRTGGGYTF
>NA|TRBD1|TRBJ1-3|TRBV7-2
TGTGCCAGCAGCCGGGGACAGGGTGTAGACACCATATATTTT
CASSRGQGVDTIYF
>NA|TRBD2|TRBJ2-7|TRBV4-1
TGCGCCAGCAGCCAAGCTGTGACTAGCGGGTACTTCTCGGGCGAGCAGTACTTC
CASSQAVTSGYFSGEQYF
>few|TRBD1|TRBJ1-1|TRBV6-5
TGTGCCAGCAGGCCTACAGGGGCCTACACTGAAGCTTTCTTT
CASRPTGAYTEAFF
>NA|TRBD1|TRBJ2-1|TRBV6-6
TGTGCCAGCAGTTACGAGGCAGGGGGCCGGTACAATGAGCAGTTCTTC
CASSYEAGGRYNEQFF
>NA|NA|TRBJ1-6|TRBV3-1/TRBV3-2
TGTGCCAGCAGCCAAGGGGTGGCAGGGTCGTCGAATTCACCCCTCCACTTT
CASSQGVAGSSNSPLHF
>NA|TRBD1|TRBJ2-2|TRBV27
TGTGCCAGCAGAAGGACAGGTGGAGACGGGGAGCTGTTTTTT
CASRRTGGDGELFF
>NA|NA|TRBJ1-1|TRBV11-2
TGTGCCAGCAGCTTTGGGGGGGGAATGGAAGCTTTCTTT
CASSFGGGMEAFF
>NA|NA|TRBJ1-2|TRBV18
TGTGCCAGCTCACCCTCAGGGTTCCCTGGCTACACCTTC
CASSPSGFPGYTF
>NA|TRBD1|TRBJ2-7|TRBV7-8
TGTGCCAGCAGCCTGGGGGACAGCCGCTACGAGCAGTACTTC
CASSLGDSRYEQYF
>NA|NA|TRBJ2-7|TRBV19
TGTGCCAGTAGTACTCCCGGGGGGCTGAACGAGCAGTACTTC
CASSTPGGLNEQYF
>NA|TRBD1|TRBJ2-2|TRBV7-8
TGTGCCAGCAGCTCCGGACAGGGTAACACCGGGGAGCTGTTTTTT
CASSSGQGNTGELFF
>NA|TRBD2|TRBJ2-3|TRBV7-6
TGTGCCAGCAGCTTCCGCGGGGGGGGCGGGAACACAGATACGCAGTATTTT
CASSFRGGGGNTDTQYF
>NA|NA|TRBJ2-2|TRBV5-6
TGTGCCAGCAGCTTATTTCAGGCGAACACCGGGGAGCTGTTTTTT
CASSLFQANTGELFF
>once|TRBD2|TRBJ2-7|TRBV5-1
TGCGCCAGCAGCCATAGCGGGAGCTCCTACGAGCAGTACTTC
CASSHSGSSYEQYF
>NA|NA|TRBJ1-2|TRBV5-8
TGTGCCAGCAGCTTGGAGGAGAACTATGGCTACACCTTC
CASSLEENYGYTF
>NA|TRBD1|TRBJ1-2|TRBV19
TGTGCCAGTAGTATTTCGGGGACAGGGCTGGATGGCTACACCTTC
CASSISGTGLDGYTF
>NA|NA|TRBJ2-1|TRBV7-9
TGTGCCAGCAGCTTTTCGGGAAATGAGCAGTTCTTC
CASSFSGNEQFF
>NA|TRBD1|TRBJ1-6|TRBV27
TGTGCCAGCAGTTGGAGACAGGGTGGTTCACCCCTCCACTTT
CASSWRQGGSPLHF
>once|NA|TRBJ2-7|TRBV6-6
TGTGCCAGCAGCCTACTCGGGGTAGCCCCCTACGAGCAGTACTTC
CASSLLGVAPYEQYF
>NA|TRBD2|TRBJ2-3|TRBV6-5
TGTGCCAGCATCGGACTAGCGGGGGGCAAAGATACGCAGTATTTT
CASIGLAGGKDTQYF
>NA|NA|TRBJ2-2|TRBV7-9
TGTGCCAGCAGCTTAAAAGGAGCCGTCACCGGGGAGCTGTTTTTT
CASSLKGAVTGELFF
>NA|NA|TRBJ1-2|TRBV5-1
TGCGCCAGCAGCTTGGGAGTGTATGGCTACACCTTC
CASSLGVYGYTF
>NA|TRBD2|TRBJ2-5|TRBV28
TGTGCCAGCGGGGGGGGTCAAGAGACCCAGTACTTC
CASGGGQETQYF
>NA|NA|TRBJ1-5|TRBV7-8
TGTGCCAGCAGCGGCCGCCGGGCAGGGAGGGGGTCGGATCAGCCCCAGCATTTT
CASSGRRAGRGSDQPQHF
>NA|TRBD1|TRBJ1-2|TRBV29-1
TGCAGCGTGGCCAACCCCTACTCCCAGGGGGTGTCGGGCTACACCTTC
CSVANPYSQGVSGYTF
>NA|NA|TRBJ1-4|TRBV27
TGTGCCAGCAGTCCGGGGATTTCCGCAACTAATGAAAAACTGTTTTTT
CASSPGISATNEKLFF
>NA|NA|TRBJ2-5|TRBV5-1
TGCGCCAGCAACCGCAGGGGAGGGGAGGAGACCCAGTACTTC
CASNRRGGEETQYF